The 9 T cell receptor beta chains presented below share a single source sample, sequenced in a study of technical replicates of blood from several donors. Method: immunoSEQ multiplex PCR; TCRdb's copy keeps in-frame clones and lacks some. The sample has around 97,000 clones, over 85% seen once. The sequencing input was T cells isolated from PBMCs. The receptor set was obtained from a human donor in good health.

In nucleotides, the CDR3 is TGTGCCAGCAGTGAAGCTCAGGGAATATCGTACGAGCAGTACTTC. This translates into CASSEAQGISYEQYF. The V and J genes are TRBV6-1 and TRBJ2-7, with a possible D match to TRBD1 (5 bases). The CDR3 sequence is 15 residues long. Per the germline V gene, CDR1 is MNHNS and CDR2 is SASEGT. The V gene lost 0 bases and the J gene lost 4 bases, with 13 bases spanning the gap.

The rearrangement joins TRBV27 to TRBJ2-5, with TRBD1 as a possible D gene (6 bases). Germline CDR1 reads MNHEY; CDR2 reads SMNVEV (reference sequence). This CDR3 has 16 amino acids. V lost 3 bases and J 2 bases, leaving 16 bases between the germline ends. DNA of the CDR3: TGTGCCAGCAGTTTGAGAGCCGGGACATTTCAAGAGACCCAGTACTTC. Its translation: CASSLRAGTFQETQYF.

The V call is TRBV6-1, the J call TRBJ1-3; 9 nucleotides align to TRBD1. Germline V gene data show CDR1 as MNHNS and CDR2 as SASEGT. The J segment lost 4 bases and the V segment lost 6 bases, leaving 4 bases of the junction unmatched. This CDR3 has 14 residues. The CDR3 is CASRRTGGGNTIYF. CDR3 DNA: TGTGCCAGCAGACGCACAGGGGGCGGAAACACCATATATTTT.

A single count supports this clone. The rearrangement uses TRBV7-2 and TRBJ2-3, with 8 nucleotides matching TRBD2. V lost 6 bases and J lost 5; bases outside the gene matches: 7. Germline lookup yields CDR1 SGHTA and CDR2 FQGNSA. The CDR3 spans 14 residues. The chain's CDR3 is CASSRGLAIDTQYF. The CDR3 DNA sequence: TGTGCCAGCAGTCGAGGACTAGCTATAGATACGCAGTATTTT.

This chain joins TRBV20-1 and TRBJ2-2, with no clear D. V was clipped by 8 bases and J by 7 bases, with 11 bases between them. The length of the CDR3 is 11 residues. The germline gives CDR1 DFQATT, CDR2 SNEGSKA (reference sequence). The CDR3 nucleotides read TGCAGTCTAATCCTAGGCGGGGAGCTGTTTTTT. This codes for CSLILGGELFF.

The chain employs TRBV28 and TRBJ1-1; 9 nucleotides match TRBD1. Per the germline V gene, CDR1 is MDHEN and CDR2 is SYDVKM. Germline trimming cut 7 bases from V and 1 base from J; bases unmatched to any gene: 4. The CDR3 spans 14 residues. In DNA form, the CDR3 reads TGTGCCAGCAACCAGGACAGGGGGAACACTGAAGCTTTCTTT. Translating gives CASNQDRGNTEAFF.

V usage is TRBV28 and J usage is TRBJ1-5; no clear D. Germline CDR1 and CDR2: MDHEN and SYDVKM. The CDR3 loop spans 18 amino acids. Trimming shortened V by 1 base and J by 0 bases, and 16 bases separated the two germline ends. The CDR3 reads CASSLFFRGRSSNQPQHF. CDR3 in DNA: TGTGCCAGCAGTTTATTTTTTCGAGGTAGAAGTAGCAATCAGCCCCAGCATTTT. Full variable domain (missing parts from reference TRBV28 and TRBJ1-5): DVKVTQSSRYLVKRTGEKVFLECVQDMDHENMFWYRQDPGLGLRLIYFSYDVKMKEKGDIPEGYSVSREKKERFSLILESASTNQTSMYLCASSLFFRGRSSNQPQHFGDGTRLSIL.

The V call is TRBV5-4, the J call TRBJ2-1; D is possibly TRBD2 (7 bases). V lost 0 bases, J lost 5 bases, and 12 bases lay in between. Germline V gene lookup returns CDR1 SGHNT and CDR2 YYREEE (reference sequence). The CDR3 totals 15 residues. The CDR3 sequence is CASSLAREGDNEQFF. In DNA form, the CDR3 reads TGTGCCAGCAGCTTGGCCAGGGAGGGGGACAATGAGCAGTTCTTC.

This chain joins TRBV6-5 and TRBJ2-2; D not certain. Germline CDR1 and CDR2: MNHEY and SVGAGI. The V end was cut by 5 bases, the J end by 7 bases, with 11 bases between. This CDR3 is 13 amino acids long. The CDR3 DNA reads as TGTGCCAGCAGTGCCAGTCTCAACGGGGAGCTGTTTTTT. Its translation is CASSASLNGELFF.